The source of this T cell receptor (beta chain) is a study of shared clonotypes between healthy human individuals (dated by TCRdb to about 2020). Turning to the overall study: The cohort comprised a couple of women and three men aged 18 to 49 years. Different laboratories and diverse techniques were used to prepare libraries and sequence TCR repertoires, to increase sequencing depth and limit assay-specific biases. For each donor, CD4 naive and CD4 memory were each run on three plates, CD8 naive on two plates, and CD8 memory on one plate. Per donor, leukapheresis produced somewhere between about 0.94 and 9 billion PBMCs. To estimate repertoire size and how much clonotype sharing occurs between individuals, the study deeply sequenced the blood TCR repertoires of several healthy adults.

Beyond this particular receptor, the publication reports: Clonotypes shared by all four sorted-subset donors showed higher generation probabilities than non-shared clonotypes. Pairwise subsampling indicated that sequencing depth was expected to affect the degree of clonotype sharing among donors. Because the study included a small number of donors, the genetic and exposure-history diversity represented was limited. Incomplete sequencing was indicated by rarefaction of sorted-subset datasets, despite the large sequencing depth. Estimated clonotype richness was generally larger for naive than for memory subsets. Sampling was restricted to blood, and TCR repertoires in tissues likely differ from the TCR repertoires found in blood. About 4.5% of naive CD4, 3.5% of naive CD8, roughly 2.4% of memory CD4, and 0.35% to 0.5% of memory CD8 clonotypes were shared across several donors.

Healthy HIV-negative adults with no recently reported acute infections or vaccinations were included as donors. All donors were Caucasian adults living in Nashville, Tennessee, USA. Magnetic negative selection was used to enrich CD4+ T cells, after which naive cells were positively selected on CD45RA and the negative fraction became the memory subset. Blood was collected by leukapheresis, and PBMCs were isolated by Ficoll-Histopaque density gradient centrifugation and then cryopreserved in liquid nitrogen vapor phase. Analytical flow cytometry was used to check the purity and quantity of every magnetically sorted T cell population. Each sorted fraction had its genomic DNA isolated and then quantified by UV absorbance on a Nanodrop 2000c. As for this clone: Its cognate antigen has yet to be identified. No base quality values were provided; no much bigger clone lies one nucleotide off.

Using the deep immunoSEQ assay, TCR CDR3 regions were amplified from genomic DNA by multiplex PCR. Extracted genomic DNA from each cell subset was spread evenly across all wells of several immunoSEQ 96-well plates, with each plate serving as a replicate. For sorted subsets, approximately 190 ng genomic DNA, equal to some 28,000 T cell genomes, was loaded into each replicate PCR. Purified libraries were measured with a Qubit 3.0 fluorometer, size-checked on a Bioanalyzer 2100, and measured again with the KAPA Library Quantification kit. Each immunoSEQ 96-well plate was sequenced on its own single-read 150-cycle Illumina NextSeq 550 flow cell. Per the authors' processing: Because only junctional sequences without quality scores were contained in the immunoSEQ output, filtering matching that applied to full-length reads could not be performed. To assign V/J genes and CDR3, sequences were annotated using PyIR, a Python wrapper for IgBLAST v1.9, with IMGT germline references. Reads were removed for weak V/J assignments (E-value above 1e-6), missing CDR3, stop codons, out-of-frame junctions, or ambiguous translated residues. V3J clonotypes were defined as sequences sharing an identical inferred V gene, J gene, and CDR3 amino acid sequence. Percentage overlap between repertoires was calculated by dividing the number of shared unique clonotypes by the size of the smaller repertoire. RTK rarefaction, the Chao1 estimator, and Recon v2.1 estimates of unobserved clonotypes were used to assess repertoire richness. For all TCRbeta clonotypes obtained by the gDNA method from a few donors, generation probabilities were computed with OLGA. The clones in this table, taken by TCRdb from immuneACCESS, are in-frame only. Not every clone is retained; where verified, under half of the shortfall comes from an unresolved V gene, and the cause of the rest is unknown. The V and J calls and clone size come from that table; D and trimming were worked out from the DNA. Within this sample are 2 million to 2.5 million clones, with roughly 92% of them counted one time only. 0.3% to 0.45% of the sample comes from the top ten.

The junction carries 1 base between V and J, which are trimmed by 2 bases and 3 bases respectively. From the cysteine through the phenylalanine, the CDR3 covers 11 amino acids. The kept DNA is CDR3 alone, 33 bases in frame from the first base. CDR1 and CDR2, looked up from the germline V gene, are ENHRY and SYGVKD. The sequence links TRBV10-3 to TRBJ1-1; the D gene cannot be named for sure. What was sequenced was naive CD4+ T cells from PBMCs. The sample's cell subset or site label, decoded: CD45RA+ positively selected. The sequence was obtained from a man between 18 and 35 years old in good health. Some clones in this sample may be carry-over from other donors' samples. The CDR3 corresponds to CAISEDTEAFF. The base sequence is TGTGCCATCAGTGAGGACACTGAAGCTTTCTTT.